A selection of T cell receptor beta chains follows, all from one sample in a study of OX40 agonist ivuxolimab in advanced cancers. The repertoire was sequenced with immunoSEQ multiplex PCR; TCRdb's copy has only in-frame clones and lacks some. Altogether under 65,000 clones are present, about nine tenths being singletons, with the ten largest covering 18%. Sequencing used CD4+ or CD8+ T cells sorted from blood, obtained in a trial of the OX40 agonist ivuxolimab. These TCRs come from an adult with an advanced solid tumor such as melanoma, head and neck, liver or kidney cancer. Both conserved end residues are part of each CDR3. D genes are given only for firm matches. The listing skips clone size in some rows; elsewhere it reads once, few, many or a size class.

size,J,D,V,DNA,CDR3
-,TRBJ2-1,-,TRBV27,TGTGCCAGCAGTTTATTTGGGTCAGAACTCAATGAGCAGTTCTTC,CASSLFGSELNEQFF
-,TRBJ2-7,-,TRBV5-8,TGTGCCAGCAGTGGGTACGAGCAGTACTTC,CASSGYEQYF
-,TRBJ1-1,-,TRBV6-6,TGTGCCTCCGGACAGAACACTGAAGCTTTCTTT,CASGQNTEAFF
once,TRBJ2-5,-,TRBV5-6,TGTGCCAGCACCGCACCGATGGAAGAGACCCAGTACTTC,CASTAPMEETQYF
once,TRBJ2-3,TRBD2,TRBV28,TGTGCCAGCAGTTTTCTAGCGGGCAGGGGCACAGATACGCAGTATTTT,CASSFLAGRGTDTQYF
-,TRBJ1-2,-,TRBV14,TGTGCCAGCAGCCAAGATGTAAGGGAAGGCTACACCTTC,CASSQDVREGYTF
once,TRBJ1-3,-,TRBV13,TGTGCCAGCAGCGGACTACAGGGCGGGTATAACCCTGGAAACACCATATATTTT,CASSGLQGGYNPGNTIYF
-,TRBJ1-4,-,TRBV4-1,TGCGCCAGCAGCCAAGTCACAGTAAATGAAAAACTGTTTTTT,CASSQVTVNEKLFF
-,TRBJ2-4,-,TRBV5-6,TGTGCCAGCAGCTTGGTCGGGGTAGCCAAAAACATTCAGTACTTC,CASSLVGVAKNIQYF
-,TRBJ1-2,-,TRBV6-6,TGTGCCAGCAGCCTCAATTCAGATTTCGGCTACACCTTC,CASSLNSDFGYTF
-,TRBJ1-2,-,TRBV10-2,TGCGCCAGCAGTGAGCTGCCGGTTATCTATGGCTACACCTTC,CASSELPVIYGYTF
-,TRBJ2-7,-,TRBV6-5,TGTGCCAGCAGTCTCACTAGTCTCGTCGAGCAGTACTTC,CASSLTSLVEQYF
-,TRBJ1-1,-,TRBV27,TGTGCCAGCAGTTTATTCCCTGTTACTGAAGCTTTCTTT,CASSLFPVTEAFF
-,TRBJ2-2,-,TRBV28,TGTGCCTCCCGGGGCAACCAGAACACCGGGGAGCTGTTTTTT,CASRGNQNTGELFF
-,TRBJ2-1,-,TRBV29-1,TGCAGCGTTGAGTGGAGTTACAATGAGCAGTTCTTC,CSVEWSYNEQFF
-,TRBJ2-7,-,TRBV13,TGTGCCAGCAGCACGGGGACGTACGAGCAGTACTTC,CASSTGTYEQYF
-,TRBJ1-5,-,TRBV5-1,TGCGCCAGCAGCTCCTCCGTGAATCAGCCCCAGCATTTT,CASSSSVNQPQHF
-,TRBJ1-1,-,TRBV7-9,TGTGCCAGCAGCCCAGGAATGTGGGCTTTCTTT,CASSPGMWAFF
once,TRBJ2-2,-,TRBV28,TGTGCCAGCACTTTTGGTGGGGGAACCGTAAGCACCGGGGAGCTGTTTTTT,CASTFGGGTVSTGELFF
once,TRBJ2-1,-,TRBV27,TGTGCCAGCAGTTTAAACGACCCCGGGGACGAGCAGTTCTTC,CASSLNDPGDEQFF
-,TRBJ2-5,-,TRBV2,TGTGCCAGCCAGGATACAGGGGCAGGGAGGGAGACCCAGTACTTC,CASQDTGAGRETQYF
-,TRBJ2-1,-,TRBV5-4,TGTGCCAGCAGCTTGGGGGCGGACATCTACAATGAGCAGTTCTTC,CASSLGADIYNEQFF
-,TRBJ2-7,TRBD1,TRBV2,TGTGCCAGCAGTTTACCGCGGGACAGGGAGGTCTACGAGCAGTACTTC,CASSLPRDREVYEQYF
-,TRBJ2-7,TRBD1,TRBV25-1,TGTGCCAGCAGTGACGTACGGGACAGGGTTTTTCCGGAGCAGTACTTC,CASSDVRDRVFPEQYF
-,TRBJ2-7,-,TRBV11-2,TGTGCCAGCAGCCCTCAAGGGGGTCCGTCCTACTACGAGCAGTACTTC,CASSPQGGPSYYEQYF
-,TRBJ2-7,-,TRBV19,TGTGCCAGTAGTGGGGGGACCTCCTACGAGCAGTACTTC,CASSGGTSYEQYF
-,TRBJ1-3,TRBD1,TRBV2,TGTGCCAGCAGTGAAGCTCGGGGGACAGGACCCAGGGGGGTATATTTT,CASSEARGTGPRGVYF
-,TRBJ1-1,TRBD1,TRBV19,TGTGCCAGTAGACAGGGGGCTGGCACTGAAGCTTTCTTT,CASRQGAGTEAFF
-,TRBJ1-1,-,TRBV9,TGTGCCAGCAGCGTAGGGGACACTGAAGCTTTCTTT,CASSVGDTEAFF
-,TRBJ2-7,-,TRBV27,TGTGCCAGCACGGGACCGCTCTACGAGCAGTACTTC,CASTGPLYEQYF
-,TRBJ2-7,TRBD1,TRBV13,TGTGCCAGCAGCATCCGGGACAGAGCCTACGAGGAGCAGTACTTC,CASSIRDRAYEEQYF
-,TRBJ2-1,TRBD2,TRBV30,TGTGCCTGGAGTGTTATAGCGGGGGCAAATGAGCAGTTCTTC,CAWSVIAGANEQFF
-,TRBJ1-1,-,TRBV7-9,TGTGCCAGCAGCTTACTGGGGATGAACACTGAAGCTTTCTTT,CASSLLGMNTEAFF
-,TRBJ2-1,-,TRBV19,TGTGCCAGTAGTAACCCTCCAGGCGGGGTCTACAATGAGCAGTTCTTC,CASSNPPGGVYNEQFF
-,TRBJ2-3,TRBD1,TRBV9,TGTGCCAGCAGCGTAGAACCGGGACAGGGGAGAGATACGCAGTATTTT,CASSVEPGQGRDTQYF
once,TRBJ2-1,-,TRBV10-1,TGCGCCAGCAGTGAGCACATCAGGGGCAATGAGCAGTTCTTC,CASSEHIRGNEQFF
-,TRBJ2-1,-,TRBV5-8,TGTGCCAGCAGCTTGGTAGGAGGGATGTACAATGAGCAGTTCTTC,CASSLVGGMYNEQFF
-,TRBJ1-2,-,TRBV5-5,TGTGCCAGCAGCTTGGCCGGCCCGGGGGCTAACTATGGCTACACCTTC,CASSLAGPGANYGYTF
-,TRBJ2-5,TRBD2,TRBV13,TGTGCCAGCAGCTTAGTAGCGGGGGGGCTCCAAGAGACCCAGTACTTC,CASSLVAGGLQETQYF
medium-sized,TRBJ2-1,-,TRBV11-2,TGTGCCAGCAGCTTGACTGAGCAGTTCTTC,CASSLTEQFF
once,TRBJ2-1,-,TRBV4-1,TGCGCCAGCAGCCAAGGGCGATCGGGTTGGGAGCAGTTCTTC,CASSQGRSGWEQFF
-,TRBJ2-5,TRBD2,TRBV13,TGTGCCAGCAGCCCCCTCAGCGGGGGGGAGGAAGAGACCCAGTACTTC,CASSPLSGGEEETQYF
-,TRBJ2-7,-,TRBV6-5,TGTGCCAGCAGTTACTCGATGGCCTGGGAAGAGCAGTACTTC,CASSYSMAWEEQYF
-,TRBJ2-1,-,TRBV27,TGTGCCAGCTCTAATCTATCGGGTGAGCAGTTCTTC,CASSNLSGEQFF
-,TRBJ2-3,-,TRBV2,TGTGCCAGCAGTGCCGGGACTTCTAGCACAGATACGCAGTATTTT,CASSAGTSSTDTQYF
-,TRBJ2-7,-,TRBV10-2,TGCGCCAGCAGTGGGTCGGGTGCCCCTCGAGGCGAGCAGTACTTC,CASSGSGAPRGEQYF
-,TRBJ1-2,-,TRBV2,TGTGCCAGCAACCAGGAGAACTATGGCTACACCTTC,CASNQENYGYTF
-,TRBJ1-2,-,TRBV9,TGTGCCAGCAGCGTAGGCCGTCACGGGGTAACTAACTATGGCTACACCTTC,CASSVGRHGVTNYGYTF
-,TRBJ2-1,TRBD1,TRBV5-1,TGCGCCAGCAGCTTGGCGGTGCAGGGGGCCTTCGATGAGCAGTTCTTC,CASSLAVQGAFDEQFF
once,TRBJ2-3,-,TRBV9,TGTGCCAGCAGCGTAGAATCCACTAACACAGATACGCAGTATTTT,CASSVESTNTDTQYF
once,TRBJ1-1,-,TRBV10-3,TGTGCCATCAAGAACTGGAACACTGAAGCTTTCTTT,CAIKNWNTEAFF
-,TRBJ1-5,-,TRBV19,TGTGCCGACTCCGGGGGTAGCAATCAGCCCCAGCATTTT,CADSGGSNQPQHF
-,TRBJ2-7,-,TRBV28,TGTGCCAGCAGGGGACATAGCTCCTACGAGCAGTACTTC,CASRGHSSYEQYF
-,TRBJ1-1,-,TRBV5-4,TGTGCCAGCAGCTTGCCAGGGGAGAACACTGAAGCTTTCTTT,CASSLPGENTEAFF
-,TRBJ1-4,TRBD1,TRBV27,TGTGCCAGCAGTTGGGGGACAGCAACTAATGAAAAACTGTTTTTT,CASSWGTATNEKLFF